These T cell receptor beta chains were read from a single sample in a study of blood T cell repertoires in COVID-19. TCRdb keeps only in-frame clones here, not all; method: immunoSEQ multiplex PCR. The table shows fewer than 250,000 clones, with roughly 80% occurring only once. The source material was peripheral blood. These receptors were taken from a human donor in a cohort sampled during active COVID-19. Both conserved end residues are part of each CDR3. The order of the fields is V gene, J gene, clone size, D gene, CDR3 protein, CDR3 DNA. D genes are given only for firm matches. Clone size is shown for a subset of rows, as once, few, many or a class of expanded clone.

>TRBV19|TRBJ1-5|once|NA
CASSPRQGKTGLNQPQHF
TGTGCCAGTAGTCCACGGCAGGGTAAAACTGGTTTGAATCAGCCCCAGCATTTT
>TRBV30|TRBJ1-3|NA|NA
CAWSVLLNGLKGNTIYF
TGTGCCTGGAGTGTACTTTTGAATGGACTCAAAGGAAACACCATATATTTT
>TRBV7-9|TRBJ2-7|NA|TRBD2
CASSFWGRAGEQYF
TGTGCCAGCAGCTTTTGGGGGAGGGCAGGTGAGCAGTACTTC
>TRBV6-1|TRBJ2-6|NA|NA
CASSDGSSGANVLTF
TGTGCCAGCAGTGACGGTAGCTCTGGGGCCAACGTCCTGACTTTC
>TRBV4-2|TRBJ1-4|NA|TRBD1
CASSQESLQGQGHEKLFF
TGTGCCAGCAGCCAAGAGAGTTTGCAGGGACAGGGACATGAAAAACTGTTTTTT
>TRBV9|TRBJ2-3|NA|TRBD2
CASGTSGPLLRDTQYF
TGTGCCAGCGGGACTAGCGGGCCTCTCTTGCGAGATACGCAGTATTTT
>TRBV6-6|TRBJ1-1|NA|TRBD1
CASVTGQGLNTEAFF
TGTGCCAGCGTCACTGGACAGGGGCTGAACACTGAAGCTTTCTTT
>TRBV6-1|TRBJ1-1|few|NA
CASSEGRNTEAFF
TGTGCCAGCAGTGAGGGGCGGAACACTGAAGCTTTCTTT
>TRBV27|TRBJ1-2|few|NA
CASSPYEDRLYGYTF
TGTGCCAGCAGTCCTTACGAAGACAGGCTGTATGGCTACACCTTC
>TRBV7-9|TRBJ2-5|once|TRBD1
CASSFAPGTDIQETQYF
TGTGCCAGCAGCTTTGCCCCGGGGACAGACATTCAAGAGACCCAGTACTTC
>TRBV7-8|TRBJ1-1|NA|NA
CASSLIAEAFF
TGTGCCAGCAGCTTAATCGCTGAAGCTTTCTTT
>TRBV30|TRBJ2-7|NA|NA
CAWTSLHYEQYF
TGTGCCTGGACCTCACTCCACTACGAGCAGTACTTC
>TRBV7-9|TRBJ2-1|NA|NA
CASGPGVSYNEQFF
TGTGCCAGCGGGCCGGGAGTCTCCTACAATGAGCAGTTCTTC
>TRBV11-2|TRBJ2-1|NA|NA
CASRRGRRGFYNEQFF
TGTGCCAGCAGAAGGGGCCGGCGGGGTTTCTACAATGAGCAGTTCTTC
>TRBV20-1|TRBJ1-2|NA|NA
CSASPGHSYTF
TGCAGTGCTAGTCCCGGACATAGCTACACCTTC
>TRBV7-9|TRBJ2-7|NA|NA
CASSPRQAFGYEQYF
TGTGCCAGCAGCCCAAGACAGGCGTTTGGGTACGAGCAGTACTTC
>TRBV12-3/TRBV12-4|TRBJ1-4|once|NA
CASAGWTNEKLFF
TGTGCCAGCGCCGGGTGGACTAATGAAAAACTGTTTTTT
>TRBV18|TRBJ2-5|NA|TRBD1
CASSPGTGKETQYF
TGTGCCAGCTCACCCGGGACAGGGAAAGAGACCCAGTACTTC
>TRBV5-1|TRBJ1-1|NA|TRBD1
CASSSQGRGTEAFF
TGCGCCAGCAGCTCACAGGGGAGAGGCACTGAAGCTTTCTTT
>TRBV6-5|TRBJ1-1|few|NA
CASSYSGGTEAFF
TGTGCCAGCAGTTACTCGGGCGGGACTGAAGCTTTCTTT
>TRBV6-2/TRBV6-3|TRBJ2-1|NA|NA
CASSPPLGAYYNEQFF
TGTGCCAGCAGTCCACCACTCGGAGCCTACTACAATGAGCAGTTCTTC